The 13 T cell receptor beta chains listed next were all sequenced from one sample in a study of vaccination effects on CD4 cells after COVID-19. These receptors are not linked to any known antigen. Sequencing used immunoSEQ multiplex PCR; TCRdb keeps in-frame clones, though not all of them. Of around 60,000 clones in the sample, 65% to 80% were seen once. Subsequent to roughly 10 days of culture, CD4+ T cells were isolated. Specimen: CD4+ T cells from PBMCs cultured without peptide, collected before COVID-19 vaccination. The receptors stem from a human donor who received a COVID-19 vaccine.

The chain is built from TRBV30 and TRBJ2-3; D gene ambiguous. The V and J ends lost 3 bases and 4 bases respectively, with 11 bases between them. CDR3 length: 13 amino acids. The V gene's germline CDR1 is GTSNPN and CDR2 SVGIG (reference sequence). CDR3 coding DNA: TGTGCCTGGAGAGCATTTGGGTCAGATACGCAGTATTTT. Amino acid sequence: CAWRAFGSDTQYF.

This sequence joins TRBV2 and TRBJ1-2, with 8 bases fitting TRBD1. This CDR3 is built from 12 residues. Per germline, CDR1 SNHLY and CDR2 FYNNEI. With 6 bases clipped from V and 8 bases from J, the junction kept 5 bases outside the gene matches. The CDR3 sequence is CASSTTGEGYTF. In nucleotides, the CDR3 is TGTGCCAGCAGCACGACAGGGGAGGGCTACACCTTC. Full variable domain (remainder filled in from reference TRBV2 and TRBJ1-2): EPEVTQTPSHQVTQMGQEVILRCVPISNHLYFYWYRQILGQKVEFLVSFYNNEISEKSEIFDDQFSVERPDGSNFTLKIRSTKLEDSAMYFCASSTTGEGYTFGSGTRLTVV.

The chain has TRBV6-5 and TRBJ1-5; tentative D call: TRBD1 (6 bases). The CDR3 extends over 13 amino acids. From germline, CDR1 is MNHEY and CDR2 SVGAGI. V lost 7 bases to trimming and J lost 2 bases, with 9 bases between them. CDR3: CASIRQGNQPQHF. As DNA, the CDR3 is TGTGCCAGCATACGACAGGGCAATCAGCCCCAGCATTTT.

This rearrangement joins TRBV2 to TRBJ1-5, with TRBD1 as a possible D gene (6 bases). The CDR3 runs 19 residues. The V and J ends lost 7 bases and 0 bases respectively, with 25 bases between them. Germline V CDR1 and CDR2: SNHLY, FYNNEI. The CDR3 DNA reads as TGTGCCAGCAACGTCGGTCGGCCCAGGGGAATGAATAGCAATCAGCCCCAGCATTTT. Its protein is CASNVGRPRGMNSNQPQHF.

The chain is built from TRBV6-2 or TRBV6-3 and TRBJ1-1, with 9 nucleotides matching TRBD1. The V gene's germline CDR1 is MNHEY and CDR2 SVGEGT. The CDR3 covers 17 residues. After removal of 2 bases from V and 1 base from J, the junction contained 8 bases not matched to a gene. The CDR3 DNA follows: TGTGCCAGCAGTTACGGGGTTGGGGACAGGGCGAACACTGAAGCTTTCTTT. This translates into CASSYGVGDRANTEAFF.

The rearrangement links TRBV5-1 to TRBJ1-2; TRBD1 agrees at 7 bases. Germline CDR1 reads SGHRS; CDR2 reads YFSETQ. The CDR3 has 16 residues. V was clipped by 1 base and J by 8 bases; unmatched bases: 14. CDR3 residues: CASSLTQGDGSRGYTF. CDR3 in DNA: TGCGCCAGCAGCTTGACGCAGGGGGATGGATCGAGGGGCTACACCTTC.

This clone was observed a few times. V gene TRBV6-6 combines with J gene TRBJ2-1, with D possibly being TRBD1 (6 bases). The CDR3 extends over 14 amino acids. Germline V gene data show CDR1 as MNHNY and CDR2 as SVGAGI (reference sequence). The ends were cut back, 4 bases at V and 8 bases at J, with 15 bases in the middle. Here the CDR3 DNA reads TGTGCCAGCAGTTGGGGGCAGGCTGGGGATGAGCAGTTCTTC. This codes for CASSWGQAGDEQFF.

This clone was seen a handful of times. The chain carries TRBV5-6 and TRBJ2-2; weak D call: TRBD1 (7 bases). The CDR3 is 14 residues long. Germline lookup yields CDR1 SGHDT and CDR2 YYEEEE. V dropped 4 bases and J dropped 7 bases, with 14 bases sitting between them. The CDR3 nucleotides read TGTGCCAGCAGCCTGGAGGGGGCGATCGGGGAGCTGTTTTTT. Residues: CASSLEGAIGELFF.

The sample holds one count of this clone. V gene TRBV3-1 (or the pseudogene TRBV3-2) combines with J gene TRBJ1-4, with 7 bases lining up with TRBD1. This CDR3 has 16 amino acids. J was trimmed by 4 bases and V by 4 bases; bases with no gene match: 9. Germline V gene data show CDR1 as LGHDT and CDR2 as YNNKEL (reference sequence). CDR3 nucleotides: TGTGCCAGCAGCCTCCGGAACAGGGGCGATAATGAAAAACTGTTTTTT. Protein product: CASSLRNRGDNEKLFF.

This clone is termed medium-sized. The gene calls are TRBV6-5 and TRBJ1-5; D is possibly TRBD1 (5 bases). V dropped 6 bases and J dropped 7 bases, with 19 bases sitting between them. The CDR3 spans 15 residues. Germline V gene data show CDR1 as MNHEY and CDR2 as SVGAGI. CDR3 nucleotide sequence: TGTGCCAGCAGCACGGGACTTTCTTCGGGGCAGCCCCAGCATTTT. It specifies CASSTGLSSGQPQHF.

The chain uses TRBV19 and TRBJ1-5; TRBD1 matches 8 bases. The CDR3 loop spans 15 amino acids. The germline V gene encodes CDR1 LNHDA and CDR2 SQIVND (reference sequence). V trimming: 3 bases; J trimming: 11 bases; junction bases outside the gene matches: 12. The CDR3 DNA is TGTGCCAGTAGTATCCCGGACAGGGCCCTTAAGTCCCAGCATTTT. Protein product: CASSIPDRALKSQHF.

The chain combines TRBV18 with TRBJ2-3, with 7 bases lining up with TRBD1. The ends lost 2 bases at V and 0 bases at J; junction bases unmatched: 5. Germline values: CDR1 KGHSH, CDR2 LQKENI. CDR3 length: 16 residues. The CDR3 nucleotides are TGTGCCAGCTCACCAGTAGGGGACAGTAGCACAGATACGCAGTATTTT. Translating it yields CASSPVGDSSTDTQYF.

This clone has a handful of counts. The chain carries TRBV28 and TRBJ1-2; 7 bases are shared with TRBD1. Germline V gene sequence: CDR1 MDHEN, CDR2 SYDVKM. The CDR3 spans 15 residues. The J segment lost 4 bases and the V segment lost 3 bases, leaving 8 bases of the junction unmatched. CDR3 residues: CASSLRGQAGYGYTF. CDR3 nucleotide sequence: TGTGCCAGCAGTTTGCGCGGACAGGCGGGCTATGGCTACACCTTC.